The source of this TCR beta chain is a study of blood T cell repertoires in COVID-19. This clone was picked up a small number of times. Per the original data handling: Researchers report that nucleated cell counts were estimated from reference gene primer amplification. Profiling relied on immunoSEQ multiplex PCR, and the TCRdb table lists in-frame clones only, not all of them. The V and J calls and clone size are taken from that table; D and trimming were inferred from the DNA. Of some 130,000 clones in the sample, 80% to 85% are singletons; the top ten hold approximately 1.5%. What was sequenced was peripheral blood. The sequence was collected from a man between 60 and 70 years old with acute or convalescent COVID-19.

The CDR3 loop reads CASSPKTGTGAYEQYF. The CDR3 region has the DNA TGTGCCAGCTCACCTAAAACCGGGACAGGGGCCTACGAGCAGTACTTC. The rearrangement links TRBV18 to TRBJ2-7; 10 nucleotides agree with TRBD1. The trim removed 3 bases at V and 2 bases at J, leaving 7 bases unmatched. From germline, CDR1 is KGHSH and CDR2 LQKENI. The CDR3 is 16 amino acids.